This T cell receptor beta chain was sequenced in a study of blood T cell repertoires in COVID-19. At the level of the study: Sites in the United States, Italy and Spain provided acute and convalescent COVID-19 samples.

This CDR3 spans 15 amino acids. CDR1 is MNHEY and CDR2 is SVGEGT in the germline V gene. Between the trimmed V and J ends, which lost 5 bases and 2 bases, there was a span of 10 bases. Seattle patients were enrolled during active infection and followed longitudinally. Original data processing: Nucleated cell counts were estimated from reference gene primer amplification. Method: immunoSEQ multiplex PCR; TCRdb's copy keeps in-frame clones and lacks some. Clone size and the V and J calls come from that table; the DNA yielded D and trimming. The sample consists of approximately 330,000 clones, roughly 87% of them appearing once.

The chain carries TRBV6-2 or TRBV6-3 and TRBJ2-6, with a possible D match to TRBD1 (6 bases). Sequencing was done on a sample of peripheral blood. The source is a man aged 25-40 years with COVID-19, enrolled during active disease. The DNA of the CDR3 is TGTGCCAGCAGTACACAGGGTACTGGGGCCAACGTCCTGACTTTC. Its protein is CASSTQGTGANVLTF.